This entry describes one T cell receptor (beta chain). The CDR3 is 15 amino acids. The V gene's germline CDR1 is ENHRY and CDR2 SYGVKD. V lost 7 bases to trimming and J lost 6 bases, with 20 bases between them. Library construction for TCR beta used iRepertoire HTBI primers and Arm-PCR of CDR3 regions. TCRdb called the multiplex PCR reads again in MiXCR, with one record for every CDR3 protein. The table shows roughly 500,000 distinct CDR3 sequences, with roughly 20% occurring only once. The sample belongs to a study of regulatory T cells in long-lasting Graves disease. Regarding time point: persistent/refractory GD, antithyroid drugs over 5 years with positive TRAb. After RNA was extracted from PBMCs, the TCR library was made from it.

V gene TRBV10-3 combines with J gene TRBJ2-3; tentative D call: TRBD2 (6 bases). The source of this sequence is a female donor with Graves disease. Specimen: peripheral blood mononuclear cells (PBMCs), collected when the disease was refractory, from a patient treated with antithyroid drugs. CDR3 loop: CAITVSSARGDTQYF. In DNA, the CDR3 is TGTGCCATCACAGTATCTAGCGCCCGTGGGGATACGCAGTATTTT.